This is a list of T cell receptor beta chains from one sample in a study of shared clonotypes between healthy human individuals. The table came from immunoSEQ multiplex PCR; TCRdb's copy has only in-frame clones and leaves some out. The sample includes roughly 720,000 clones, roughly 88% of them seen just once. Sample: memory CD8+ T cells from PBMCs. The receptors derive from a man aged 18 to 30 in good health. Some clones in this sample may be carry-over from other donors' samples. Each CDR3 is given with its conserved first and last residue. The D gene is left open where the match is weak. Some rows have no size entry. The others give once, few or many, or a class for an expanded clone.

>TRBJ1-1|TRBV7-8|-|-
TGTGCCAGCAGCCCGGCAGGGATCCCTGAAGCTTTCTTT
CASSPAGIPEAFF
>TRBJ1-4|TRBV27|-|-
TGTGCCAGCAGTTTATTAGGGGCAAAGGACTATGAAAAACTGTTTTTT
CASSLLGAKDYEKLFF
>TRBJ2-1|TRBV4-1|-|-
TGCGCCAGCAGCCAAGAAGGGCGGGGTTACAATGAGCAGTTCTTC
CASSQEGRGYNEQFF
>TRBJ1-2|TRBV10-3|-|-
TGTGCCATCAGTGAGTCAGACAGCAGAGATAACTATGGCTACACCTTC
CAISESDSRDNYGYTF
>TRBJ2-1|TRBV4-1|TRBD2|-
TGCGCCAGCAGCCAATCGGTAGCGGGAGGGCCCGACGAGCAGTTCTTC
CASSQSVAGGPDEQFF
>TRBJ2-2|TRBV29-1|TRBD1|-
TGCAGCGCAGGGGGCCCGGGGCGGGTCGGGGAGCTGTTTTTT
CSAGGPGRVGELFF
>TRBJ2-1|TRBV19|-|-
TGTGCCAGTAGTATAGATCATTTTGCAACGGCCTACAATGAGCAGTTCTTC
CASSIDHFATAYNEQFF
>TRBJ2-1|TRBV4-1|-|-
TGCGCCAGCAGCCCTCCGGGCGAGCAGTTCTTC
CASSPPGEQFF
>TRBJ2-3|TRBV27|-|-
TGTGCCAGCAGTTCTCGGGGGGCAAAGCTCAAAGATACGCAGTATTTT
CASSSRGAKLKDTQYF
>TRBJ2-3|TRBV6-6|-|-
TGTGCCAGCCCCCCCGGGGTAGAGAGCACAGATACGCAGTATTTT
CASPPGVESTDTQYF
>TRBJ2-1|TRBV5-3|TRBD2|-
TGTGCCAGAAGCTTGGGACCGCTTAGCGGGAGTGAGCAGTTCTTC
CARSLGPLSGSEQFF
>TRBJ2-3|TRBV9|-|-
TGTGCCAGCAGCGCGGGAGCTTCGGCAGATACGCAGTATTTT
CASSAGASADTQYF
>TRBJ1-1|TRBV7-9|-|-
TGTGCCAGCAGCTTAGCCTCACCTGAAGCTTTCTTT
CASSLASPEAFF
>TRBJ1-1|TRBV19|TRBD1|-
TGTGCCAGTAGTTCAAGGACAGGGAACACTGAAGCTTTCTTT
CASSSRTGNTEAFF
>TRBJ1-2|TRBV14|-|-
TGTGCCAGCAGCCAATTCCTCCTGGGTACGAGGCCCAGAAGTGGCTACACCTTC
CASSQFLLGTRPRSGYTF
>TRBJ1-5|TRBV19|-|-
TGTGCCAGTAGCGGAAGTCAGCCCCAGCATTTT
CASSGSQPQHF
>TRBJ1-2|TRBV11-2|-|-
TGTGCCAGCAGCTTAGATTCGACAGGAGGAAAAGGGCACTATGGCTACACCTTC
CASSLDSTGGKGHYGYTF
>TRBJ2-1|TRBV21-1|-|many
TGTGCCAGCAGACCACCGATGCTCTTC
CASRPPMLF
>TRBJ2-1|TRBV10-3|-|once
TGTGCCATCAGTGAAGGCCTAGCCCCCTACAATGAGCAGTTCTTC
CAISEGLAPYNEQFF
>TRBJ2-1|TRBV28|TRBD2|few
TGTGCCAGCAGCTCCATTAGCGGGAGCCACAATGAGCAGTTCTTC
CASSSISGSHNEQFF
>TRBJ2-7|TRBV5-1|-|once
TGCGCCAGCAGCTTGGCCGTGCCGGCTCGGGACGAGCAGTACTTC
CASSLAVPARDEQYF
>TRBJ2-5|TRBV7-2|TRBD2|-
TGTGCCAGCAGTCAAAACGGACTAGCGTACCAAGAGACCCAGTACTTC
CASSQNGLAYQETQYF
>TRBJ2-7|TRBV7-2|-|-
TGTGCCAGCAGCGGCCACTCGGGTCCGTCCTACGAGCAGTACTTC
CASSGHSGPSYEQYF
>TRBJ2-3|TRBV2|TRBD2|-
TGTGCCAGCAGACGACTAGCGGGAGAACTTCATACGCAGTATTTT
CASRRLAGELHTQYF
>TRBJ2-7|TRBV27|-|few
TGTGCCAGCAGTTACTTTAGGTCCTACGAGCAGTACTTC
CASSYFRSYEQYF
>TRBJ2-1|TRBV7-9|-|-
TGTGCCAGCAGCTTAGTCCTGACCCCTCGGGTCAATGAGCAGTTCTTC
CASSLVLTPRVNEQFF
>TRBJ1-3|TRBV5-4|-|-
TGTGCCAGCAGCTTACTTCCGAGACAGAAGTCTGGAAACACCATATATTTT
CASSLLPRQKSGNTIYF
>TRBJ1-1|TRBV5-4|-|-
TGTGCCAGCAGCTTGGCCGAATGGGGCACTGAAGCTTTCTTT
CASSLAEWGTEAFF
>TRBJ2-5|TRBV6-6|-|-
TGTGCCAGCAGTTACGACCAGGGTCCGGGGACCCAGTACTTC
CASSYDQGPGTQYF
>TRBJ2-3|TRBV7-9|TRBD2|few
TGTGCCAGCACCACAGGACTAGTGGCAGATACGCAGTATTTT
CASTTGLVADTQYF
>TRBJ1-1|TRBV19|-|-
TGTGCCAGTAGGGCAGGGTTTGCCACTGAAGCTTTCTTT
CASRAGFATEAFF
>TRBJ2-2|TRBV27|-|-
TGTGCCAGCAGTTTAGGGACAACCGGGGAGCTGTTTTTT
CASSLGTTGELFF
>TRBJ1-3|TRBV6-5|-|-
TGTGCCAGCAGTTACTCCAGGGCTCCCGGAAACACCATATATTTT
CASSYSRAPGNTIYF
>TRBJ1-3|TRBV9|-|-
TGTGCCAGCAGCCTGTCTGGTTCTGGAAACACCATATATTTT
CASSLSGSGNTIYF
>TRBJ2-1|TRBV27|TRBD1|-
TGTGCCAGCAGTCTACAGGGGGTCTGGAATGAGCAGTTCTTC
CASSLQGVWNEQFF
>TRBJ2-1|TRBV7-9|TRBD2|-
TGTGCCAGCGGGAGCGGGAGGGCATCCGAGCAGTTCTTC
CASGSGRASEQFF
>TRBJ2-7|TRBV6-1|-|-
TGTGCCAGCAGTGATCGGAACTACGAGCAGTACTTC
CASSDRNYEQYF
>TRBJ2-7|TRBV7-9|-|-
TGTGCCAGCAGCTTAGCTGTAAGCAAACCGGGGCACTACGAGCAGTACTTC
CASSLAVSKPGHYEQYF
>TRBJ1-2|TRBV19|TRBD1|-
TGTGCCAGTAGTATTTTCATCTGGACAGGAGACTATGGCTACACCTTC
CASSIFIWTGDYGYTF
>TRBJ1-2|TRBV7-9|-|-
TGTGCCAGCAGCTTTGAGGGGGGCTACACCTTC
CASSFEGGYTF
>TRBJ2-7|TRBV30|TRBD2|-
TGTGCCTACGGGGACTATCCCTACGAGCAGTACTTC
CAYGDYPYEQYF
>TRBJ2-7|TRBV25-1|TRBD2|-
TGTGCCAGCAGCCCCCCTCGGGCTAGCGGAGCCTACGAGCAGTACTTC
CASSPPRASGAYEQYF
>TRBJ1-5|TRBV19|TRBD1|-
TGTGCCAGTGGGGACAGGGAGAGAGGTAACAATCAGCCCCAGCATTTT
CASGDRERGNNQPQHF
>TRBJ2-1|TRBV9|TRBD2|-
TGTGCCAGCAGCGTTCATCTAGCGGGAGGGGGTGAGCAGTTCTTC
CASSVHLAGGGEQFF
>TRBJ2-1|TRBV6-5|-|-
TGTGCCAGCAGTTACGCGTGGGGTGAGCAGTTCTTC
CASSYAWGEQFF
>TRBJ2-7|TRBV5-4|-|-
TGTGCCAGCAGTTCTACCGACTGGGACTACGAGCAGTACTTC
CASSSTDWDYEQYF
>TRBJ1-2|TRBV19|-|-
TGTGCCAGTAGTATAGTGCCGGGTTCGAGCTACACCTTC
CASSIVPGSSYTF
>TRBJ2-1|TRBV29-1|TRBD2|-
TGCAGCGTTGAACTTGGCGGGGGTAACAATGAGCAGTTCTTC
CSVELGGGNNEQFF
>TRBJ1-1|TRBV7-2|-|-
TGTGCCAGCAGCTTATGGGTAGGGGCCTGGGCTTTCTTT
CASSLWVGAWAFF
>TRBJ2-2|TRBV9|-|-
TGTGCCAGCAGCGTAGTGAGCACCGGGGAGCTGTTTTTT
CASSVVSTGELFF
>TRBJ2-7|TRBV2|-|-
TGTGCCAGCAGTGATTCGGTCAGAGTTTCCTCCTACGAGCAGTACTTC
CASSDSVRVSSYEQYF
>TRBJ1-1|TRBV27|TRBD1|once
TGTGCCAGCAGCCACCCGACAGGGGTCACTGAAGCTTTCTTT
CASSHPTGVTEAFF
>TRBJ2-7|TRBV7-9|-|-
TGTGCCAGCAGCTCCGACCGCTTGGCCCCCTACGAGCAGTACTTC
CASSSDRLAPYEQYF
>TRBJ2-2|TRBV11-1|-|-
TGTGCCAGCAGCTCCAGGGGACTACCGAACACCGGGGAGCTGTTTTTT
CASSSRGLPNTGELFF